These 6 T cell receptor beta chains share one sample of origin, sequenced in a study of cytomegalovirus exposure and HLA in healthy donors. PCR involved 60 Vbeta and 13 Jbeta primers. Produced via immunoSEQ multiplex PCR; TCRdb's table is partial and in-frame only. The sample includes 190,000 or so clones, about 85% of them seen just once. The specimen sequenced was PBMCs. These receptors were collected from a male donor in good health and CMV-seropositive.

This clone was detected a few times. The chain couples TRBV27 to TRBJ1-1; possibly TRBD1 for D (6 bases). V lost 4 bases and J 8 bases, leaving 17 bases between the germline ends. Germline CDR1 MNHEY, CDR2 SMNVEV (reference sequence). The CDR3 has 14 amino acids. CDR3 nucleotide sequence: TGTGCCAGCAGTTGGGCCCTGGGGGCAGGGGAAGCTTTCTTT. Amino acid sequence: CASSWALGAGEAFF.

V is TRBV7-2 and J is TRBJ2-5; D is possibly TRBD1 (6 bases). The CDR3 has 14 residues. Between the trimmed V and J ends, which lost 5 bases and 3 bases, there was a span of 13 bases. Per germline, CDR1 SGHTA and CDR2 FQGNSA. CDR3 in DNA: TGTGCCAGCAGCGCCAGGGGTCTGGAAGAGACCCAGTACTTC. Residues: CASSARGLEETQYF. Looking up the rest from reference TRBV7-2 and TRBJ2-5 gives the full variable domain: GAGVSQSPSNKVTEKGKDVELRCDPISGHTALYWYRQSLGQGLEFLIYFQGNSAPDKSGLPSDRFSAERTGGSVSTLTIQRTQQEDSAVYLCASSARGLEETQYFGPGTRLLVL.

The gene calls are TRBV4-1 and TRBJ2-7, with a weak D call TRBD2 (5 bases). V shed 0 bases and J shed 2 bases, with 11 bases lying between them. The CDR3 spans 15 residues. Germline CDR1 and CDR2: MGHRA and YSYEKL. CDR3 amino acids: CASSQDPSGAYEQYF. CDR3 DNA sequence: TGCGCCAGCAGCCAAGATCCCAGCGGAGCCTACGAGCAGTACTTC.

The rearrangement joins TRBV5-1 to TRBJ1-5, with a tentative D call TRBD1 (5 bases). CDR3 size: 14 residues. Trimming removed 4 bases from V and 6 bases from J, with 14 bases in between. Germline V gene data show CDR1 as SGHRS and CDR2 as YFSETQ. The CDR3 spells CASSQGRAGQPQHF. CDR3 DNA: TGCGCCAGCAGCCAGGGAAGAGCGGGTCAGCCCCAGCATTTT.

The chain employs TRBV7-3 and TRBJ1-1, with D hard to call. Trimming removed 2 bases from V and 4 bases from J, with 8 bases in between. The CDR3 extends over 13 amino acids. CDR1 SGHTA and CDR2 FQGTGA come from the germline V gene. The CDR3 region is CASSLRWSTEAFF. The CDR3 nucleotides are TGTGCCAGCAGCTTACGATGGAGCACTGAAGCTTTCTTT. The full variable domain, its missing parts supplied by reference TRBV7-3 and TRBJ1-1, is GAGVSQTPSNKVTEKGKYVELRCDPISGHTALYWYRQSLGQGPEFLIYFQGTGAADDSGLPNDRFFAVRPEGSVSTLKIQRTERGDSAVYLCASSLRWSTEAFFGQGTRLTVV.

Concerning this clone itself: The junction shows a germline mismatch at one end, possibly a read error. V and J are TRBV29-1 and TRBJ1-5, with D perhaps TRBD1 (5 bases). The CDR3 is 19 amino acids. Germline CDR1 and CDR2: SQVTM and ANQGSEA. CDR3 DNA sequence: TGCAGCGTTGAAGACGGGGTCGGGGAGGGGCGTGATAGCAATCAGCCCCGGCATTTT. Translation gives CSVEDGVGEGRDSNQPRHF.